The TCR beta chain under discussion was sequenced for a study of CD8 T cells in ankylosing spondylitis. Germline CDR1 reads SEHNR; CDR2 reads FQNEAQ (reference sequence). V lost 1 base to trimming and J lost 6 bases; unmatched junction nucleotides: 9. This CDR3 contains 16 residues. Study results and limitations: The study identified a TCR beta motif of several highly homologous variants that appeared characteristic of ankylosing spondylitis blood.

Comments on this clonotype: What it recognizes is unknown.

Generation of TCR beta libraries employed quantitative 5'-RACE incorporating molecular barcodes. TCRdb itself ran the 5' RACE reads through MiXCR, one entry per CDR3 protein. The sample carries about 800,000 distinct CDR3 sequences, around 11% recorded once. This receptor was taken from a male donor with ankylosing spondylitis. This chain links TRBV7-9 with TRBJ1-5; 7 bases are a match to TRBD1. Sequenced: blood, either unsorted or a sorted T cell fraction (not recorded which). Here the CDR3 reads CASSLEGRGYGQPQHF. In nucleotides, the CDR3 is TGTGCCAGCAGCTTAGAGGGCAGGGGGTATGGTCAGCCCCAGCATTTT. The full variable domain, rest sourced from reference TRBV7-9 and TRBJ1-5, is DTGVSQNPRHKITKRGQNVTFRCDPISEHNRLYWYRQTLGQGPEFLTYFQNEAQLEKSRLLSDRFSAERPKGSFSTLEIQRTEQGDSAMYLCASSLEGRGYGQPQHFGDGTRLSIL.